The clone carrying this TCR beta chain was seen ten or more times. Its antigen remains unknown. CDR3 size: 17 residues. Germline trimming cut 6 bases from V and 5 bases from J; bases unmatched to any gene: 9. Germline CDR1 is MDHEN and CDR2 is SYDVKM. Arm-PCR with iRepertoire HTBI primers amplified the CDR3 regions for these TCR beta libraries. MiXCR was run by TCRdb on the multiplex PCR reads, yielding one entry per CDR3 protein. Seen here are approximately 400,000 distinct CDR3 sequences, approximately 16% observed once, and the top ten hold approximately 8%. The time point is: newly diagnosed GD, antithyroid drugs for less than 3 months. After RNA was extracted from PBMCs, the TCR library was made from it. The data originate from a study of regulatory T cells in long-lasting Graves disease. Whole-study results and caveats: TCR diversity was lower in persistent than newly diagnosed Graves' disease.

This same sample was also part of a study on T cells in Graves' hyperthyroidism and ophthalmopathy.

The origin of this receptor is a woman between 40 and 50 years old with Graves disease. The material sequenced was peripheral blood mononuclear cells (PBMCs), taken at new diagnosis, from a patient treated with antithyroid drugs. The V and J genes are TRBV28 and TRBJ2-2, with 13 positions matching TRBD2. For the CDR3, the DNA is TGTGCCAGCAGCCTGGGACTAGCGGGAATTAGGACCGGGGAGCTGTTTTTT. Its translation: CASSLGLAGIRTGELFF.